Described below is a single T cell receptor (beta chain) sequence and its context. The antigen is not known. Unsorted whole blood yielded the blood RNA, and germline DNA was also extracted. The record originates from a study of tumor-infiltrating lymphocytes in primary liver carcinoma. Study background: Patients were men and women aged 30 to 69 years. Samples yielded about 3.5 to 8 million productive TCRbeta reads, similar across tissue types. General study results and limits: Samples, which were bulk and unsorted, did not allow CD4+ and CD8+ repertoires to be compared. Overlap between tumor regions exceeded overlap of tumor with adjacent tissue or blood.

A primer matching the constant region was used to make TCR beta cDNA from 500 to 650 ng of total RNA. ARM-PCR, slightly modified, supplied the TCR beta libraries through three nested multiplex PCR rounds. TCRdb reanalysed the multiplex PCR reads using MiXCR and keeps one entry per CDR3 protein. The table shows about 200,000 distinct CDR3 sequences, with 65% occurring only once. This sequence was found in a woman aged 60-75 years with primary liver carcinoma and hepatitis B virus infection. The sample comprised peripheral blood.

The CDR3 here is CASSQVGRGWGSEAFF. The CDR3, as DNA: TGTGCCAGCAGCCAAGTTGGACGGGGTTGGGGCTCTGAAGCTTTCTTT. This chain uses TRBV14 with TRBJ1-1, with D possibly TRBD1 on 5 matching bases. The ends were cut back, 1 base at V and 6 bases at J, with 18 bases in the middle. CDR3 size: 16 residues. CDR1 SGHDN and CDR2 FVKESK come from the germline V gene.